This TCR beta chain was identified during a study of T cells in Graves' hyperthyroidism and ophthalmopathy. At the level of the study: Peripheral blood sampling occurred at initial diagnosis, before any treatment.

RNA transcripts were the template for amplifying TCR beta CDR3 regions. The study used the HTBI primer set for a first-round RT-PCR of the TCR CDR3. A single record per CDR3 protein comes from TCRdb applying MiXCR to the multiplex PCR reads. Of about 210,000 distinct CDR3 sequences listed, 17% are singletons. The study, taken as a whole, reports: Most clonotypes expanded in the thyroid (above 0.001) were also present in blood.

Looked up from germline, CDR1 is MNHEY and CDR2 is SMNVEV (reference sequence). The CDR3 runs 11 residues. With 5 bases removed from V and 7 bases from J, the gap between germline ends came to 8 bases. Used for diagnoses were clinical symptoms, serum thyroxine and TRAb, thyroid ultrasound and orbital computed tomography. This clonotype was detected ten times or more. Its cognate antigen is unknown. V usage is TRBV27 and J usage is TRBJ2-5; a possible D gene is TRBD2 (6 bases). The source material was blood. The TCR originated in a man aged 45-65 years with Graves' hyperthyroidism. Here the CDR3 DNA reads TGTGCCAGCAGTGGGGGGTGGACCCAGTACTTC. Translated, it gives CASSGGWTQYF.